A single sample is the source of the 27 T cell receptor beta chains below, sequenced in a study of preoperative IRX-2 immunotherapy in early breast cancer. Described treatment: preoperative locoregional IRX-2 cytokine immunotherapy. Libraries were prepared by immunoSEQ multiplex PCR; TCRdb keeps only in-frame clonotypes and omits some of them. This repertoire shows about 1,100 clones, roughly 69% found once; its top ten account for 9.2%. Sequenced material: tumor tissue, taken before IRX-2 immunotherapy. The receptors here all came from a human donor with breast cancer.

V usage is TRBV11-3 and J usage is TRBJ2-2; TRBD1 matches at 8 bases. The V and J ends lost 5 bases and 5 bases, in that order; junction bases with no gene match: 7. The CDR3 runs to 15 residues. Looked up from germline, CDR1 is SGHNT and CDR2 is YENEEA. The CDR3 DNA is TGTGCCAGCAGCGGCTGGACAGGGTCGACCGGGGAGCTGTTTTTT. As protein: CASSGWTGSTGELFF. Supplemented by reference TRBV11-3 and TRBJ2-2, the full variable domain reads EAGVVQSPRYKIIEKKQPVAFWCNPISGHNTLYWYLQNLGQGPELLIRYENEEAVDDSQLPKDRFSAERLKGVDSTLKIQPAELGDSAVYLCASSGWTGSTGELFFGEGSRLTVL.

The V and J genes are TRBV6-1 and TRBJ2-7; D might be TRBD1 (5 bases). CDR1 is MNHNS and CDR2 is SASEGT in the germline V gene. This CDR3 spans 15 amino acids. Trimming left V 1 base short and J 5 bases short, with 15 bases between. The CDR3: CASSEGRGRIHEQYF. Written as DNA, the CDR3 is TGTGCCAGCAGTGAAGGAAGGGGTCGGATCCACGAGCAGTACTTC.

The chain has TRBV5-1 and TRBJ2-3; TRBD2 matches 9 bases. The CDR3 consists of 15 residues. V lost 7 bases, J lost 0 bases, and 6 bases stayed unmatched. CDR1 and CDR2 from the germline V gene are SGHRS and YFSETQ. The chain's CDR3 is CASSSAGGSTDTQYF. DNA for the CDR3: TGCGCCAGCTCATCGGCGGGGGGGAGCACAGATACGCAGTATTTT.

The J gene is TRBJ1-5, the V gene TRBV19; D is unresolved. V was trimmed by 8 bases and J by 5 bases, leaving 16 bases between them. This CDR3 contains 14 residues. The germline gives CDR1 LNHDA, CDR2 SQIVND (reference sequence). The CDR3 reads CASEARVSYQPQHF. The CDR3 nucleotides are TGTGCCAGTGAGGCACGGGTTTCCTATCAGCCCCAGCATTTT. The full variable domain, completed using reference TRBV19 and TRBJ1-5, is DGGITQSPKYLFRKEGQNVTLSCEQNLNHDAMYWYRQDPGQGLRLIYYSQIVNDFQKGDIAEGYSVSREKKESFPLTVTSAQKNPTAFYLCASEARVSYQPQHFGDGTRLSIL.

The chain carries TRBV6-8 and TRBJ1-4; TRBD1 agrees at 11 bases. CDR1 and CDR2 (germline): MNHGY, SAAAGT. The V and J ends lost 7 bases and 9 bases, in that order; junction bases with no gene match: 4. CDR3 length: 13 residues. CDR3 residues: CASKDRGLQKLFF. The DNA of the CDR3 is TGTGCCAGCAAGGACAGGGGGCTTCAAAAACTGTTTTTT.

V gene TRBV18 combines with J gene TRBJ2-7; D remains ambiguous. Germline assignment: CDR1 KGHSH and CDR2 LQKENI. CDR3 length: 14 amino acids. The ends were cut back, 2 bases at V and 6 bases at J, with 14 bases in the middle. CDR3 sequence reads: CASSPVGRVAEQYF. The CDR3 DNA is TGTGCCAGCTCACCAGTCGGTAGGGTGGCCGAGCAGTACTTC.

This chain links TRBV11-3 with TRBJ2-6; D is unclear. Germline V gene lookup returns CDR1 SGHNT and CDR2 YENEEA. The CDR3 contains 18 residues. Trimming removed 3 bases at V and 2 bases at J, with 17 bases between. CDR3 protein: CASSLEGTLLAGANVLTF. As DNA, the CDR3 is TGTGCCAGCAGCTTGGAAGGTACCTTACTGGCTGGGGCCAACGTCCTGACTTTC.

The rearrangement uses TRBV1 and TRBJ1-2. TRBV1 is described as a pseudogene. The CDR3 totals 15 residues. CDR3 coding DNA: TGCGCCAGCAGCATCGAACCGGGACGCAAGGATGGCTACACCTTC. Translation gives CASSIEPGRKDGYTF.

This clone appeared once. This chain joins TRBV7-2 and TRBJ2-3; D tentatively reads TRBD1 or TRBD2 (5 bases each). The CDR3 has 16 amino acids. Germline V CDR1 and CDR2: SGHTA, FQGNSA. The V end lost 5 bases, the J end lost 5 bases, and 20 bases lay between the germline ends. The CDR3 here is CASSQLVSFGGDTQYF. CDR3 sequence (DNA): TGTGCCAGCAGCCAACTAGTTTCTTTTGGGGGAGATACGCAGTATTTT.

The chain links TRBV18 to TRBJ2-2; 13 bases match TRBD2. The CDR3 is 16 amino acids. Looked up from germline, CDR1 is KGHSH and CDR2 is LQKENI. Trimming at V came to 4 bases and at J to 4 bases, leaving 3 bases not matched to a gene. In DNA, the CDR3 is TGTGCCAGCTCACGTGGGACTAGCGGGGTCACCGGGGAGCTGTTTTTT. This translates into CASSRGTSGVTGELFF.

The chain uses TRBV19 and TRBJ1-6; TRBD1 is a possible D gene (6 bases). Germline lookup yields CDR1 LNHDA and CDR2 SQIVND (reference sequence). The V and J ends lost 5 bases and 9 bases respectively, with 14 bases between them. The length of the CDR3 is 14 residues. CDR3 bases: TGTGCCAGTAGTCCCCCGGGACAAACTTCACCCCTCCACTTT. Translation: CASSPPGQTSPLHF.

CDR3 DNA sequence: TGTGCCAGCTCCCCGCGGGACAGTTCAAATTCACCCCTCCACTTT. This encodes CASSPRDSSNSPLHF. V usage is TRBV18 and J usage is TRBJ1-6; 7 nucleotides agree with TRBD1. Germline values: CDR1 KGHSH, CDR2 LQKENI. This CDR3 region has 15 residues. J gave up 7 bases and V 6 bases, and 9 bases lay outside the gene matches.

This chain connects TRBV19 to TRBJ1-6; D is unresolved. The CDR3 consists of 14 residues. With 6 bases removed from V and 7 bases from J, the gap between germline ends came to 13 bases. Germline assignment: CDR1 LNHDA and CDR2 SQIVND (reference sequence). The CDR3 region is CASRIIGLNSPLHF. The CDR3 DNA follows: TGTGCCAGTAGGATAATAGGTCTAAATTCACCCCTCCACTTT.

This chain joins TRBV6-8 and TRBJ1-1; D is perhaps TRBD1 (5 bases). The CDR3 extends over 17 amino acids. Deletions cut 6 bases from V and 4 bases from J, with 24 bases between. Germline V gene sequence: CDR1 MNHGY, CDR2 SAAAGT. CDR3 nucleotides: TGTGCCAGCAGCATCCAACTTTTTCGGGCCCAGGGCACTGAAGCTTTCTTT. Residues: CASSIQLFRAQGTEAFF.

This clone was counted only a few times. The rearrangement uses TRBV28 and TRBJ2-7, with D maybe TRBD2 (6 bases). The CDR3 spans 14 residues. Germline V gives CDR1 MDHEN, CDR2 SYDVKM. Deletions cut 7 bases from V and 3 bases from J, with 16 bases between. The CDR3 is CASIPQGGVYEQYF. The CDR3 region has the DNA TGTGCCAGCATTCCGCAGGGCGGGGTCTACGAGCAGTACTTC.

This chain links TRBV9 with TRBJ2-7, with D unresolved. Trimming took 0 bases from V and 4 from J, leaving 17 bases between them. The CDR3 runs to 16 residues. CDR1 is SGDLS and CDR2 is YYNGEE in the germline V gene. Here the CDR3 reads CASSVVSRQVRYEQYF. The DNA of the CDR3 is TGTGCCAGCAGCGTAGTATCGAGACAAGTAAGATACGAGCAGTACTTC.

The chain links TRBV28 to TRBJ1-4; 10 bases are a match to TRBD1. This CDR3 region has 16 residues. Trimming cost V 2 bases and J 6 bases; bases outside gene matches: 6. Germline V gives CDR1 MDHEN, CDR2 SYDVKM. The CDR3 reads CASSLRTGGRDEKLFF. The CDR3 coding sequence is TGTGCCAGCAGTTTACGGACAGGGGGTCGGGATGAAAAACTGTTTTTT.

CDR3 in DNA: TGTGCCACCGGGAGGACAGGGGGTTACGAGCAGTACTTC. It codes for CATGRTGGYEQYF. V is TRBV6-8 and J is TRBJ2-7, with 10 bases aligning to TRBD1. V was clipped by 10 bases and J by 4 bases; unmatched bases: 7. The CDR3 is 13 residues long. Germline V gene sequence: CDR1 MNHGY, CDR2 SAAAGT.

This chain uses TRBV11-3 with TRBJ2-1; 12 nucleotides agree with TRBD2. Trimming removed 5 bases from V and 9 bases from J; junction bases left unmatched: 8. Germline values: CDR1 SGHNT, CDR2 YENEEA. The CDR3 spans 15 residues. CDR3 in amino acids: CASSPLAGGQGEQFF. The CDR3 region has the DNA TGTGCCAGCAGCCCGCTAGCGGGGGGGCAGGGTGAGCAGTTCTTC.

The DNA for the CDR3 is TGCGCCAGCAGCCCCCGGGCTAGCGGGGATTATGAGCAGTTCTTC. Protein: CASSPRASGDYEQFF. The V and J genes are TRBV10-1 and TRBJ2-1, with 9 bases matching TRBD2. CDR3 size: 15 residues. The germline V gene encodes CDR1 WNHNN and CDR2 SYGVQD (reference sequence). J was trimmed by 8 bases and V by 6 bases; bases with no gene match: 11.

This rearrangement joins TRBV6-8 to TRBJ1-6; D is possibly TRBD1 (5 bases). V shed 0 bases and J shed 9 bases, with 15 bases lying between them. Germline V gene sequence: CDR1 MNHGY, CDR2 SAAAGT. The CDR3 is 16 amino acids. Here the CDR3 reads CASSYSSGSPSSPLHF. For the CDR3, the DNA is TGTGCCAGCAGTTACTCGTCAGGGAGCCCATCTTCACCCCTCCACTTT.

The chain links TRBV6-8 to TRBJ1-3; D is undetermined. Looked up from germline, CDR1 is MNHGY and CDR2 is SAAAGT. Trimming cost V 10 bases and J 3 bases, with 22 bases left between them. The CDR3 is made up of 16 amino acids. The CDR3 protein is CAISSAGVAIGNTIYF. The CDR3 DNA sequence: TGTGCCATCAGCTCGGCCGGGGTGGCAATTGGAAACACCATATATTTT.

This clone was seen a few times. This rearrangement joins TRBV6-8 to TRBJ1-6; TRBD1 aligns across 7 bases. This CDR3 region has 16 residues. Germline CDR1 reads MNHGY; CDR2 reads SAAAGT. The V gene end was trimmed by 2 bases and the J gene end by 5 bases; junction bases not matched to a gene: 6. CDR3 DNA: TGTGCCAGCAGTTACGGGGGACAGCCCGATAATTCACCCCTCCACTTT. Amino acids: CASSYGGQPDNSPLHF.

The chain recombines TRBV5-1 with TRBJ1-6; 7 nucleotides line up with TRBD1. J was trimmed by 8 bases and V by 0 bases; bases with no gene match: 5. Germline V gene data show CDR1 as SGHRS and CDR2 as YFSETQ. The CDR3 runs 15 residues. CDR3 bases: TGCGCCAGCAGCTTGGAGCCAGGGGGGGATTCACCCCTCCACTTT. This translates into CASSLEPGGDSPLHF.

This sequence joins TRBV11-3 and TRBJ2-5; possible D gene TRBD1, 6 bases. The V gene lost 3 bases and the J gene lost 5 bases, with 16 bases spanning the gap. The CDR3 consists of 15 residues. The germline CDR1 and CDR2 sequences are SGHNT and YENEEA. The CDR3 loop reads CASSLAGVEEETQYF. The CDR3, as DNA: TGTGCCAGCAGCTTGGCAGGGGTGGAAGAGGAGACCCAGTACTTC.

The chain couples TRBV15 to TRBJ2-5; tentative D call: TRBD1 (7 bases). This CDR3 is 17 amino acids long. CDR1 LNHNV and CDR2 YYDKDF come from the germline V gene (reference sequence). The ends were cut back, 2 bases at V and 5 bases at J, with 21 bases in the middle. The CDR3 loop is CATSRTRGTAGAETQYF. The DNA for the CDR3 is TGTGCCACCAGCAGAACTCGCGGGACAGCCGGTGCGGAGACCCAGTACTTC.

The chain joins TRBV7-8 to TRBJ2-3; 7 nucleotides match TRBD2. Germline V gene sequence: CDR1 SGHVS, CDR2 FQNEAQ. The CDR3 length is 18 residues. After removal of 3 bases from V and 2 bases from J, the junction contained 14 bases not matched to a gene. CDR3 coding DNA: TGTGCCAGCAGCTTGGTTTTGGGAGGGTCTACCTACACAGATACGCAGTATTTT. It translates to CASSLVLGGSTYTDTQYF.